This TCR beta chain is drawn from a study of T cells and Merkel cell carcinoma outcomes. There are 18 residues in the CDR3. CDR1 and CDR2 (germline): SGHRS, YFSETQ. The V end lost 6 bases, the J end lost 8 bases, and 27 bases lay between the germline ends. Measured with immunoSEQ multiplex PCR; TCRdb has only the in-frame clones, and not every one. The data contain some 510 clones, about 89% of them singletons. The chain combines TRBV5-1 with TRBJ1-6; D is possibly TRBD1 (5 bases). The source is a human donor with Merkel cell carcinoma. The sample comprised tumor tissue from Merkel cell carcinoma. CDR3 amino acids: CASNGNPLRALNYSPLHF. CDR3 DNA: TGCGCCAGCAACGGGAACCCACTCAGGGCTCTCAATTATTCACCCCTCCACTTT.